This T cell receptor beta chain was recovered during a study of cytomegalovirus exposure and HLA in healthy donors. About the research overall: A subsequent analysis stated that the 100 to 150 validation repertoires were run on the same platform as the roughly 710 first-cohort repertoires.

Findings of the study overall: With high specificity and sensitivity, the classifier reportedly diagnosed cytomegalovirus status. Associated with cytomegalovirus, according to the listing, were around 160 TCR beta chains. Later, an analysis found that TCR clusters from the first cohort tended to co-occur in the 120 validation repertoires.

Germline V gene data show CDR1 as MNHEY and CDR2 as SVGAGI. The CDR3 has 14 residues. Trimming took off 4 bases at V and 4 bases at J, with 11 bases between the two ends. Worth noting for this clone: The antigen remains unidentified.

The table came from immunoSEQ multiplex PCR; TCRdb's copy has only in-frame clones and leaves some out. This table has 300,000 to 450,000 clones, around 86% appearing once. The chain is built from TRBV6-5 and TRBJ1-3; D may be TRBD1 (6 bases). The specimen was PBMCs. The origin of this receptor is a woman aged 18-29 years in good health and CMV-seronegative. The DNA for the CDR3 is TGTGCCAGCAGTTTAACAGGGATCGGAAACACCATATATTTT. Protein product: CASSLTGIGNTIYF.